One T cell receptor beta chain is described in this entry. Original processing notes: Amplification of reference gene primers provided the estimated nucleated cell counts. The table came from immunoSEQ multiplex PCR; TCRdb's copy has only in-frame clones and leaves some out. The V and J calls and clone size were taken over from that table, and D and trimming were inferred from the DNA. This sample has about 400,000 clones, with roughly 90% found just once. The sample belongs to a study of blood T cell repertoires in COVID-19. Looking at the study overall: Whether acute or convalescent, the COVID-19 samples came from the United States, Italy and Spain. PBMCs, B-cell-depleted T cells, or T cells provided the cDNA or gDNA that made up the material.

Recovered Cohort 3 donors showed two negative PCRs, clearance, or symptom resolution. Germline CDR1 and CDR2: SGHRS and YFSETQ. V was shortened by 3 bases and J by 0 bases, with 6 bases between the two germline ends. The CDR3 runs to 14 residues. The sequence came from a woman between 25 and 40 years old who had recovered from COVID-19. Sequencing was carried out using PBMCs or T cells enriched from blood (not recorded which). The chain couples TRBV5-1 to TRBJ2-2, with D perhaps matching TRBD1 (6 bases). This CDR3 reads CASSSGANTGELFF. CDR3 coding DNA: TGCGCCAGCAGCTCAGGGGCGAACACCGGGGAGCTGTTTTTT.